Presented here are 11 T cell receptor beta chains from one specimen sequenced in a study of shared clonotypes between healthy human individuals. Assay: immunoSEQ multiplex PCR; the TCRdb copy retains only in-frame clones and omits some. The sample shows 950,000 to 1,100,000 clones, roughly 70% of them seen only once. Sequencing used memory CD4+ T cells sorted from blood. Subset here: CD45RA-negative fraction. The receptors here all came from a man between 18 and 35 years old in good health.

This clone showed up many times. In nucleotides, the CDR3 is TGCGCCAGCAGTGAGTCTATGACAGGGGCGCAGTTCTTC. Its translation is CASSESMTGAQFF. The genes are TRBV10-1 and TRBJ2-1; 8 nucleotides agree with TRBD1. The CDR3 spans 13 residues. Trimming at V came to 0 bases and at J to 12 bases, leaving 4 bases not matched to a gene. The germline CDR1 and CDR2 sequences are WNHNN and SYGVQD (reference sequence).

This chain links TRBV29-1 with TRBJ2-7; a weak D match, TRBD2 (6 bases). CDR1 and CDR2 (germline): SQVTM, ANQGSEA. This CDR3 is built from 14 residues. V gave up 6 bases and J gave up 2 bases, with 17 bases separating them. CDR3 bases: TGCAGCGTAGCACTGGGACGGGGGACCTACGAGCAGTACTTC. Translation: CSVALGRGTYEQYF.

In its sample, this clone was seen a few times. The rearrangement joins TRBV5-4 to TRBJ2-1, with 12 nucleotides matching TRBD2. The germline V gene has CDR1 SGHNT and CDR2 YYREEE (reference sequence). J lost 9 bases, V lost 5 bases, and 3 bases had no gene match. The CDR3 runs 13 residues. CDR3 bases: TGTGCCAGCAGGGAGGGACTAGCGGGTGAGCAGTTCTTC. Translating it yields CASREGLAGEQFF.

The genes are TRBV7-9 and TRBJ2-1, with TRBD2 identical over 7 bases. Looked up from germline, CDR1 is SEHNR and CDR2 is FQNEAQ (reference sequence). The CDR3 runs 16 residues. Trimming took 7 bases from V and 0 from J; bases not matched to a gene: 9. The CDR3 reads CASTGARGSSYNEQFF. CDR3 in DNA: TGTGCCAGCACCGGGGCGCGGGGGAGCTCCTACAATGAGCAGTTCTTC.

Only one count was recorded for this clone. V and J are TRBV6-1 and TRBJ1-1; D is perhaps TRBD1 (5 bases). The germline V gene has CDR1 MNHNS and CDR2 SASEGT. The CDR3 runs to 18 residues. V lost 4 bases, J lost 3 bases, and 24 bases lay in between. The CDR3 DNA reads TGTGCCAGCAGTGGGCCCATGCTTACGGGGGGGTTGGACACTGAAGCTTTCTTT. Protein sequence: CASSGPMLTGGLDTEAFF.

In this sample, this clone turned up many times. Other DNA variants within this sample encode the same CDR3. The chain is built from TRBV2 and TRBJ1-1; D is unresolved. Germline CDR1 SNHLY, CDR2 FYNNEI. This CDR3 region has 12 residues. V was shortened by 4 bases and J by 3 bases, with 6 bases between the two germline ends. The DNA of the CDR3 is TGTGCCAGCAGTGGAGATGACACTGAAGCTTTCTTT. This gives the protein CASSGDDTEAFF.

V is TRBV18 and J is TRBJ2-6; possible D gene TRBD1, 5 bases. Trimming took off 6 bases at V and 0 bases at J, with 18 bases between the two ends. The CDR3 is 18 amino acids. CDR1 KGHSH and CDR2 LQKENI come from the germline V gene. The CDR3: CASSPTQVVYSGANVLTF. The CDR3 DNA is TGTGCCAGCTCCCCGACACAGGTCGTCTACTCTGGGGCCAACGTCCTGACTTTC.

This sequence joins TRBV5-1 and TRBJ1-1, with 9 bases that match TRBD1. J was trimmed by 11 bases and V by 4 bases; bases with no gene match: 15. Germline lookup yields CDR1 SGHRS and CDR2 YFSETQ. The CDR3 has 15 residues. The CDR3 coding sequence is TGCGCCAGCAGCCCCGGGACAGGGACGGCTATTTCGGCTTTCTTT. Protein: CASSPGTGTAISAFF.

V usage is TRBV19 and J usage is TRBJ1-2; possibly TRBD1 for D (5 bases). The germline V and J ends were trimmed by 9 bases and 5 bases, with 13 bases remaining between them. The CDR3 is 12 residues long. Germline V gene lookup returns CDR1 LNHDA and CDR2 SQIVND (reference sequence). The CDR3 sequence: CASTPGEYGYTF. In DNA form, the CDR3 reads TGTGCCAGCACCCCGGGGGAGTATGGCTACACCTTC.

The sample holds one count of this clone. CDR3 nucleotides: TGTGCCAGCACCGGCGGGACTAGTCATGAGCAGTTCTTC. It codes for CASTGGTSHEQFF. V usage is TRBV6-5 and J usage is TRBJ2-1; 8 bases fit TRBD2. Looked up from germline, CDR1 is MNHEY and CDR2 is SVGAGI. The CDR3 sequence is 13 residues long. Trimming at V came to 7 bases and at J to 8 bases, leaving 7 bases not matched to a gene.

V gene TRBV11-2 combines with J gene TRBJ1-6; tentative D call: TRBD1 (6 bases). CDR1 SGHAT and CDR2 FQNNGV come from the germline V gene. CDR3 length: 16 amino acids. Between the trimmed V and J ends, which lost 5 bases and 0 bases, there was a span of 11 bases. The CDR3 bases are TGTGCCAGCAGCCCCGGACAGAGCTCCTATAATTCACCCCTCCACTTT. Encoded protein: CASSPGQSSYNSPLHF. The full variable domain, completed using reference TRBV11-2 and TRBJ1-6, is EAGVAQSPRYKIIEKRQSVAFWCNPISGHATLYWYQQILGQGPKLLIQFQNNGVVDDSQLPKDRFSAERLKGVDSTLKIQPAKLEDSAVYLCASSPGQSSYNSPLHFGNGTRLTVT.